A selection of T cell receptor beta chains follows, all from one sample in a study of blood T cell repertoires in COVID-19. Data came from immunoSEQ multiplex PCR; TCRdb stores just in-frame clones and leaves some out. The data contain roughly 230,000 clones, 89% of them singletons. The specimen sequenced was peripheral blood. These TCRs come from a woman aged 40 to 55 who had recovered from COVID-19. The CDR3 runs from the conserved cysteine through the conserved F or W. The order of the fields is D gene, V gene, J gene, clone size, CDR3 DNA, CDR3 protein. A D gene is named only where the DNA matches it firmly. Expanded clones get a size class; other rows say once, few or many, or leave the size out.

>TRBD2|TRBV7-2|TRBJ2-1|-
TGTGCCAGCAGCTTAACTAGCGGCCCCTACAATGAGCAGTTCTTC
CASSLTSGPYNEQFF
>TRBD2|TRBV18|TRBJ2-1|-
TGTGCCAGCTCCGAGCGGGGAAATGAGCAGTTCTTC
CASSERGNEQFF
>-|TRBV5-3|TRBJ1-5|-
TGTGCCAGAAGCTCCCCCAGGGTAATTGGGCCCATGGGCAATCAGCCCCAGCATTTT
CARSSPRVIGPMGNQPQHF
>-|TRBV19|TRBJ2-2|-
TGTGCCAGTAGTACCTCGACTAGGAGCAGGACCGGGGAGCTGTTTTTT
CASSTSTRSRTGELFF
>-|TRBV11-2|TRBJ1-1|-
TGTGCCAGCAGCCCGCGACAGGTGAACACTGAAGCTTTCTTT
CASSPRQVNTEAFF
>-|TRBV28|TRBJ1-1|-
TGTGCCAGCAGTTCCCCCCCTTACAGGGCCAGGGACACTGAAGCTTTCTTT
CASSSPPYRARDTEAFF
>TRBD1|TRBV6-6|TRBJ1-4|-
TGTGCCAGCAGTTACTCGCATCAGACAGGGAAGGGAAAACTGTTTTTT
CASSYSHQTGKGKLFF
>TRBD1|TRBV7-2|TRBJ1-6|-
TGTGCCAGCAGCTCGATCCCCGGGACAGCTAATTCACCCCTCCACTTT
CASSSIPGTANSPLHF
>-|TRBV10-2|TRBJ2-7|-
TGCGCCAGCAGTGAGGTCCAGGGCTCCTACGAGCAGTACTTC
CASSEVQGSYEQYF
>-|TRBV7-3|TRBJ2-2|-
TGTGCCAGCAGCGACACAGGGACGGCCACCGGGGAGCTGTTTTTT
CASSDTGTATGELFF
>-|TRBV15|TRBJ2-2|-
TGTGCCACCAGCAGAGATGAATTGGGCATCGGGGAGCTGTTTTTT
CATSRDELGIGELFF
>-|TRBV3-1/TRBV3-2|TRBJ2-5|-
TGTGCCAGCGGAAAGACGGGGGAAAAAGAGACCCAGTACTTC
CASGKTGEKETQYF
>-|TRBV2|TRBJ2-1|-
TGTGCCAGAAATAGGGGTAATGAGCAGTTCTTC
CARNRGNEQFF
>TRBD1|TRBV6-4|TRBJ1-1|-
TGTGCCAGCAGGGAATACGGGACAGGGAACACTGAAGCTTTCTTT
CASREYGTGNTEAFF
>-|TRBV4-1|TRBJ1-1|-
TGCGCCAGCAGCCAAAGCCCGGGGATGAACACTGAAGCTTTCTTT
CASSQSPGMNTEAFF
>-|TRBV5-1|TRBJ2-4|-
TGCGCCAGCAGCTTGGAGCCGGGGGTCAAAAACATTCAGTACTTC
CASSLEPGVKNIQYF
>TRBD1|TRBV29-1|TRBJ2-2|-
TGCAGCGTTGTTGGGACAGATAACACCGGGGAGCTGTTTTTT
CSVVGTDNTGELFF
>-|TRBV6-5|TRBJ1-4|-
TGTGCCACTAACGGGGGTCAGAATGAAAAACTGTTTTTT
CATNGGQNEKLFF
>-|TRBV12-5|TRBJ1-6|-
TGTGCTAGTGGTTTGGTACACAATTCACCCCTCCACTTT
CASGLVHNSPLHF
>-|TRBV18|TRBJ2-6|once
TGTGCCAGCTCACCAACAGCCTCTGGGGCCAACGTCCTGACTTTC
CASSPTASGANVLTF
>-|TRBV7-9|TRBJ2-3|-
TGTGCCAGCAGCTTACCGGACAGAGATCATGCAGATACGCAGTATTTT
CASSLPDRDHADTQYF
>-|TRBV28|TRBJ1-2|-
TGTGCCAGCAGTCTTCTCCAGGCGATGTATGGCTACACCTTC
CASSLLQAMYGYTF
>-|TRBV7-9|TRBJ1-4|-
TGTGCCAGCAGCCTGGGGAGAAATAATGAAAAACTGTTTTTT
CASSLGRNNEKLFF
>TRBD2|TRBV2|TRBJ2-5|-
TGTGCCAGCAGGAACCCGGGACTAGCGGTTACGGGGGAGACCCAGTACTTC
CASRNPGLAVTGETQYF
>-|TRBV7-7|TRBJ2-2|-
TGTGCCAGCTCGGGATGGGAACTAACCGGGGAGCTGTTTTTT
CASSGWELTGELFF